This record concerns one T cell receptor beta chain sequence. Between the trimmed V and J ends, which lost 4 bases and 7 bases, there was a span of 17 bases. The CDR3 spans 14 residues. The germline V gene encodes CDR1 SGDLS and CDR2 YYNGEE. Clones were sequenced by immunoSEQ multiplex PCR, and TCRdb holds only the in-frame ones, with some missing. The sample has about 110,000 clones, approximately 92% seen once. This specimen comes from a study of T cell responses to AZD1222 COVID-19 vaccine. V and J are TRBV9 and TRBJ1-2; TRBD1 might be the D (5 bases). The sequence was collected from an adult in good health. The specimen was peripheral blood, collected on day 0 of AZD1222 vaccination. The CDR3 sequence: CASSPTQGRSGYTF. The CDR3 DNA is TGTGCCAGCAGCCCGACCCAGGGTCGGAGTGGCTACACCTTC.